The following is a T cell receptor beta chain sequence with its context. The data are from a study of blood T cell repertoires in COVID-19. Study details: Nucleic acid was either cDNA or gDNA, and it came from T cells, B-cell-depleted T cells, or PBMCs.

V dropped 5 bases and J dropped 1 base, with 4 bases sitting between them. This CDR3 region has 12 residues. Germline V gene lookup returns CDR1 SGHTA and CDR2 FQGTGA. Original analysis: Nucleated cell counts were estimated from reference gene primer amplification. Assay: immunoSEQ multiplex PCR; the TCRdb copy retains only in-frame clones and omits some. The D gene and trimming were derived from the DNA, and the V and J assignments and clone size from that table. The sample includes under 300,000 clones, roughly 86% of them seen just once. The V and J genes are TRBV7-3 and TRBJ2-3, with no clear D. The receptor was derived from a man between 18 and 35 years old with active or convalescent COVID-19. The material sequenced was peripheral blood. As DNA, the CDR3 is TGTGCCAGCAGCCCGGGCACAGATACGCAGTATTTT. Protein product: CASSPGTDTQYF.